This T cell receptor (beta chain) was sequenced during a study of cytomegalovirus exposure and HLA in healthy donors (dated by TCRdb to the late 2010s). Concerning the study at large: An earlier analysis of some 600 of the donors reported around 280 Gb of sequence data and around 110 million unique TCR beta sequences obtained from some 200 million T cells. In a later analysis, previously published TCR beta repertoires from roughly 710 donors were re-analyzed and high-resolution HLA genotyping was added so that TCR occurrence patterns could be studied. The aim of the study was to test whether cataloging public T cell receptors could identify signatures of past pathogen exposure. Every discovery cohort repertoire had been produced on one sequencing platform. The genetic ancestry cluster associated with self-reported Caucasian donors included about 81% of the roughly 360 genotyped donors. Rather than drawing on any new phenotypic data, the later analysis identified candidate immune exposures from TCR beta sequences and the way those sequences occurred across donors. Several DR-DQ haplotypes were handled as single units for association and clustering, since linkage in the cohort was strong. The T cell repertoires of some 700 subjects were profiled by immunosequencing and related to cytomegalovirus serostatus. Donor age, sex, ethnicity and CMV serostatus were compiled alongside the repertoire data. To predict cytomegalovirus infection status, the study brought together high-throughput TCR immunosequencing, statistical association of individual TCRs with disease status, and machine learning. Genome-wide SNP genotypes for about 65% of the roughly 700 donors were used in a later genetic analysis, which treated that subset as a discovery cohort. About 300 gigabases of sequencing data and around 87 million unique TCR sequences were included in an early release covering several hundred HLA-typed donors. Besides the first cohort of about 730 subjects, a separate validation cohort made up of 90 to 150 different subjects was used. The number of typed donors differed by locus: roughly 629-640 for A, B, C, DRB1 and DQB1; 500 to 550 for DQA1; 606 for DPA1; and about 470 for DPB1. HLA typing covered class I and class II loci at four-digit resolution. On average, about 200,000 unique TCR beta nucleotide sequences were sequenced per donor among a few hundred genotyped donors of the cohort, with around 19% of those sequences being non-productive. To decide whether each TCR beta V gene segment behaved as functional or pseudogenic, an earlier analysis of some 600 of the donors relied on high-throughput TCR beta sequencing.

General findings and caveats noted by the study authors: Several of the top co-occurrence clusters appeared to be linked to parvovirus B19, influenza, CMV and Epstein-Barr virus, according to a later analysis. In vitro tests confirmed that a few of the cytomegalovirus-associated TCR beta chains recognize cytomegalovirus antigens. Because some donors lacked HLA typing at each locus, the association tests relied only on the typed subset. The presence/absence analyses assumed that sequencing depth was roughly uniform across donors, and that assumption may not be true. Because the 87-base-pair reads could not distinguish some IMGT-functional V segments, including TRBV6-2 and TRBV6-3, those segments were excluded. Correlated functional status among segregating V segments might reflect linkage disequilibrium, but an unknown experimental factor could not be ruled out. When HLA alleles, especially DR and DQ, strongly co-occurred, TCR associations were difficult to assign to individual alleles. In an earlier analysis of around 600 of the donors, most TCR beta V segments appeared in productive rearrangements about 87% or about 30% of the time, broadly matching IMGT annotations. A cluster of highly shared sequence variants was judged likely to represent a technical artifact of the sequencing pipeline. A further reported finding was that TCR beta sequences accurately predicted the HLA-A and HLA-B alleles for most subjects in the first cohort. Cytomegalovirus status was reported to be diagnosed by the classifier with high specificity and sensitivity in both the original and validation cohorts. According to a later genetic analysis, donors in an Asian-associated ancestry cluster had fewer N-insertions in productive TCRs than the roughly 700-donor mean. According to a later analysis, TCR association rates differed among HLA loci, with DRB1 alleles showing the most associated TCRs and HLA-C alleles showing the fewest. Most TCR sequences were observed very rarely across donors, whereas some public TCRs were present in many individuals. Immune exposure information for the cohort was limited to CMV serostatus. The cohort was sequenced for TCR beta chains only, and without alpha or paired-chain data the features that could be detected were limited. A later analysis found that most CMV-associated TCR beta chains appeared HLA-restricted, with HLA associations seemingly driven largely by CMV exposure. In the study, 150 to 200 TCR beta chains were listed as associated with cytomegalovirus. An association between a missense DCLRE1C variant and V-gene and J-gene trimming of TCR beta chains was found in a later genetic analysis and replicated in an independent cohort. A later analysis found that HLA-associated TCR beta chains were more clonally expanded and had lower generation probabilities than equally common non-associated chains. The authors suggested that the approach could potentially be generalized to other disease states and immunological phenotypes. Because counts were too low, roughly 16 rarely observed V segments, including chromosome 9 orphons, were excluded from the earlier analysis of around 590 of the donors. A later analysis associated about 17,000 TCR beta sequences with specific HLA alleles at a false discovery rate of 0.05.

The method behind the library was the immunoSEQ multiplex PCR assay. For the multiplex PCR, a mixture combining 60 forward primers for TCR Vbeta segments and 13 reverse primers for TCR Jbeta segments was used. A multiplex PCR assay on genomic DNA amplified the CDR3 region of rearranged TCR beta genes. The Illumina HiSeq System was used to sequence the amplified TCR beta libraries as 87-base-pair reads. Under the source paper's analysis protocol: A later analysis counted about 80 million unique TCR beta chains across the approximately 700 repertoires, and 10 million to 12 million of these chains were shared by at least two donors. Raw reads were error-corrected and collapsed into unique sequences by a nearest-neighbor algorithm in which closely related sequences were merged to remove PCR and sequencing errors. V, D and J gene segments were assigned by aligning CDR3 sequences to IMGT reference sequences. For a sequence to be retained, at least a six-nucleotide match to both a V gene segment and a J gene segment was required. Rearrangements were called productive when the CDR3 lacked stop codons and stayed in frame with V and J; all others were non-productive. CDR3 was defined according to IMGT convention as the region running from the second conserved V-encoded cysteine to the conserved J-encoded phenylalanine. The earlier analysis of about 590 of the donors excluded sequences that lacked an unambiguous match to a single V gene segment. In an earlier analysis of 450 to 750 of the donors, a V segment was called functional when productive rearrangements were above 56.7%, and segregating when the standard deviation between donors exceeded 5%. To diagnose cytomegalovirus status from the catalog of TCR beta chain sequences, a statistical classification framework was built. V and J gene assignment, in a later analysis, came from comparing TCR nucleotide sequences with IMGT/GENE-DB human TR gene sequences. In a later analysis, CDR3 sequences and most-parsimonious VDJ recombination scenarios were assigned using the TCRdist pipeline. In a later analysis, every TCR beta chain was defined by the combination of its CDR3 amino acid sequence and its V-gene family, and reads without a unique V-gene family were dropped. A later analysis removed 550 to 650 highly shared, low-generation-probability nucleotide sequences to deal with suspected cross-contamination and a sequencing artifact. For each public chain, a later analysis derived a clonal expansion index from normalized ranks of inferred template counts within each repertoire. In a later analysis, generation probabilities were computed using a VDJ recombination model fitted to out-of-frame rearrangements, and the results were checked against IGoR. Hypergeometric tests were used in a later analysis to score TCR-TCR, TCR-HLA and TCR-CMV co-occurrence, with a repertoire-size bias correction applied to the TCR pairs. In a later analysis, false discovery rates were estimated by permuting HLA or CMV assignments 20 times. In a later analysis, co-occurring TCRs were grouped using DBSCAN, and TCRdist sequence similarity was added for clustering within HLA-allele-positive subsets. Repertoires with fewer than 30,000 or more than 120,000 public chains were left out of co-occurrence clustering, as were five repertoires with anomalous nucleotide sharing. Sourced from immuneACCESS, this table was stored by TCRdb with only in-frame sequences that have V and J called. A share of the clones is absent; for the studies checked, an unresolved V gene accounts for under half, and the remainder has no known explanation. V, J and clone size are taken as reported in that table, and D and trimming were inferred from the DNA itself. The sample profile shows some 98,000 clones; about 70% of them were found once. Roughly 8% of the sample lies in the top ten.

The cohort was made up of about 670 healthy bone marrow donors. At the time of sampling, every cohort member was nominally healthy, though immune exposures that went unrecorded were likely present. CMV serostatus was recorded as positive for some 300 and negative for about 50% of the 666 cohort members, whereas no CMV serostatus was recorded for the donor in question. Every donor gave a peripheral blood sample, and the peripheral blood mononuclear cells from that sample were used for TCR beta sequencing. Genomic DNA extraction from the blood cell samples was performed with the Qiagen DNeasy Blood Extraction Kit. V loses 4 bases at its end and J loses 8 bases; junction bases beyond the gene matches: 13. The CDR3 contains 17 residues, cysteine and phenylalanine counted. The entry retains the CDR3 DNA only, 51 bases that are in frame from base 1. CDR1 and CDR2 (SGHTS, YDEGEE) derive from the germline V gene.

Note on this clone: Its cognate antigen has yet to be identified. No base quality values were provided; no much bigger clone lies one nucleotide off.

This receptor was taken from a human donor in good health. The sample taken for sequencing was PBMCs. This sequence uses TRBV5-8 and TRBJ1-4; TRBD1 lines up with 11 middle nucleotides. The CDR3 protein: CASSPGTGGVFWEKLFF. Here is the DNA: TGTGCCAGCAGCCCAGGGACAGGGGGTGTATTTTGGGAAAAACTGTTTTTT.